A single sample is the source of the 27 T cell receptor beta chains below, sequenced in a study of control samples from healthy donors and cancer patients. Sequenced by immunoSEQ multiplex PCR; TCRdb stores in-frame clones only, minus some. This sample has 350,000 to 450,000 clones; 75% to 95% occur once, and the top ten carry just under 6.5%. Sequenced material: PBMCs. All receptors come from a man aged 35 to 55 with head and neck cancer.

To note about this clone: At the DNA level, this CDR3 is encoded by other sequences in the same sample as well. The rearrangement joins TRBV4-3 to TRBJ2-7, with 10 bases aligning to TRBD2. Germline V gene sequence: CDR1 LGHNA, CDR2 YSLEER. CDR3 length: 16 amino acids. Trimming at V came to 1 base and at J to 3 bases, leaving 6 bases not matched to a gene. CDR3 nucleotide sequence: TGCGCCAGCAGCCAAGGGACTAGCGGTGGTAGCTACGAGCAGTACTTC. Translation: CASSQGTSGGSYEQYF.

The genes are TRBV30 and TRBJ2-7; the D gene is possibly TRBD2 (6 bases). Germline loops: CDR1 GTSNPN, CDR2 SVGIG (reference sequence). There are 13 residues in the CDR3. The germline V and J ends were trimmed by 1 base and 6 bases, with 13 bases remaining between them. The CDR3 protein is CAWSAGDQLEQYF. In DNA, the CDR3 is TGTGCCTGGAGTGCGGGGGATCAACTCGAGCAGTACTTC.

The gene calls are TRBV7-2 and TRBJ2-2; D is perhaps TRBD2 (5 bases). Germline V gene sequence: CDR1 SGHTA, CDR2 FQGNSA. The CDR3 covers 16 residues. Deletions cut 2 bases from V and 3 bases from J, with 13 bases between. CDR3 sequence (DNA): TGTGCCAGCAGCTTACCCGCCCGGGGTTACACCGGGGAGCTGTTTTTT. Amino acids: CASSLPARGYTGELFF.

A few counts support this clone. The CDR3 is CASSSTLTLRATEAFF. CDR3 bases: TGTGCCAGCAGCTCCACTCTTACCCTCAGGGCCACTGAAGCTTTCTTT. The rearrangement uses TRBV7-9 and TRBJ1-1; maybe TRBD1 (5 bases). The germline V gene has CDR1 SEHNR and CDR2 FQNEAQ (reference sequence). V lost 4 bases and J lost 4, with 19 bases in between. This CDR3 is 16 amino acids long.

This sequence joins TRBV10-2 and TRBJ2-4; D is uncertain. V was clipped by 2 bases and J by 2 bases, with 4 bases between them. CDR1 WSHSY and CDR2 SAAADI come from the germline V gene. The CDR3 has 13 amino acids. The CDR3 loop reads CASSEGTKNIQYF. The CDR3 DNA reads TGCGCCAGCAGTGAGGGAACCAAAAACATTCAGTACTTC.

This chain connects TRBV19 to TRBJ1-2; TRBD1 agrees at 9 bases. Germline V gives CDR1 LNHDA, CDR2 SQIVND (reference sequence). Unmatched junction bases numbered 10, after V lost 0 bases and J lost 5 bases. CDR3 size: 17 residues. CDR3 in DNA: TGTGCCAGTAGTATAGAATTGGCACAGGGGGCTTGGTATGGCTACACCTTC. Translating gives CASSIELAQGAWYGYTF.

This clone was detected only once. V usage is TRBV7-2 and J usage is TRBJ1-3, with a weak D call TRBD1 (5 bases). Germline CDR1 SGHTA, CDR2 FQGNSA. The CDR3 totals 17 residues. Trimming removed 1 base from V and 0 bases from J, with 13 bases in between. CDR3 in amino acids: CASSLEGLRASGNTIYF. In DNA, the CDR3 is TGTGCCAGCAGCTTAGAGGGACTTCGAGCCTCTGGAAACACCATATATTTT.

The chain is built from TRBV3-1 (or the pseudogene TRBV3-2) and TRBJ2-3, with 7 bases identical to TRBD1. V gave up 1 base and J gave up 1 base; unmatched junction bases: 5. Per the germline V gene, CDR1 is LGHDT and CDR2 is YNNKEL (reference sequence). The CDR3 sequence is 16 residues long. The DNA of the CDR3 is TGTGCCAGCAGCCAAGGAGGGGGCCCGGGCACAGATACGCAGTATTTT. Its translation: CASSQGGGPGTDTQYF.

This clone was recorded only once. The rearrangement links TRBV11-2 to TRBJ1-3; D gene uncertain. V shed 1 base and J shed 2 bases, with 6 bases lying between them. The CDR3 extends over 14 amino acids. The germline V gene has CDR1 SGHAT and CDR2 FQNNGV. CDR3: CASSLGVAGNTIYF. The CDR3 region has the DNA TGTGCCAGCAGCTTAGGAGTCGCTGGAAACACCATATATTTT. Full variable domain (missing parts from reference TRBV11-2 and TRBJ1-3): EAGVAQSPRYKIIEKRQSVAFWCNPISGHATLYWYQQILGQGPKLLIQFQNNGVVDDSQLPKDRFSAERLKGVDSTLKIQPAKLEDSAVYLCASSLGVAGNTIYFGEGSWLTVV.

The chain uses TRBV5-4 and TRBJ2-1; 7 nucleotides match TRBD2. From germline, CDR1 is SGHNT and CDR2 YYREEE (reference sequence). V shed 3 bases and J 0 bases; nucleotides not matched to a gene: 9. The CDR3 runs to 17 residues. CDR3 sequence: CASSSTTGTNSYNEQFF. CDR3 DNA sequence: TGTGCCAGCAGCTCGACTACCGGGACTAACTCCTACAATGAGCAGTTCTTC.

The gene calls are TRBV19 and TRBJ1-2, with D unresolved. This CDR3 comprises 12 residues. The germline gives CDR1 LNHDA, CDR2 SQIVND (reference sequence). V dropped 6 bases and J dropped 5 bases, with 10 bases sitting between them. For the CDR3, the DNA is TGTGCCAGTAGCGATCTTCCGTATGGCTACACCTTC. Its translation: CASSDLPYGYTF. Variable domain in full (rest from reference TRBV19 and TRBJ1-2): DGGITQSPKYLFRKEGQNVTLSCEQNLNHDAMYWYRQDPGQGLRLIYYSQIVNDFQKGDIAEGYSVSREKKESFPLTVTSAQKNPTAFYLCASSDLPYGYTFGSGTRLTVV.

The rearrangement links TRBV6-5 to TRBJ2-7, with 8 nucleotides matching TRBD1. The CDR3 extends over 12 amino acids. Germline CDR1 and CDR2: MNHEY and SVGAGI. The ends lost 10 bases at V and 5 bases at J; junction bases unmatched: 7. The CDR3: CATQGARHEQYF. As DNA, the CDR3 is TGTGCCACCCAGGGGGCCCGCCACGAGCAGTACTTC.

This clone was picked up one time. The chain carries TRBV5-1 and TRBJ2-5; D is possibly TRBD1 (5 bases). CDR1 is SGHRS and CDR2 is YFSETQ in the germline V gene. The CDR3 contains 15 residues. Trimming removed 0 bases at V and 2 bases at J, with 11 bases between. The CDR3 protein is CASSLADSQQETQYF. The CDR3 DNA sequence: TGCGCCAGCAGCTTGGCCGACAGCCAGCAAGAGACCCAGTACTTC.

The V and J genes are TRBV13 and TRBJ1-1; maybe TRBD1 (5 bases). Trimming took 0 bases from V and 0 from J, leaving 17 bases between them. The CDR3 has 18 amino acids. The germline V gene has CDR1 PRHDT and CDR2 FYEKMQ (reference sequence). DNA of the CDR3: TGTGCCAGCAGCTTAGGCCGAGGGAGACAGAACATGAACACTGAAGCTTTCTTT. Its translation: CASSLGRGRQNMNTEAFF.

The chain uses TRBV6-5 and TRBJ1-1; D may be TRBD1 (5 bases). Trimming took off 7 bases at V and 1 base at J, with 10 bases between the two ends. Looked up from germline, CDR1 is MNHEY and CDR2 is SVGAGI. The CDR3 has 13 amino acids. As DNA, the CDR3 is TGTGCCAGCACTCAAAGGGGGAACACTGAAGCTTTCTTT. It yields the protein CASTQRGNTEAFF.

This clone was detected only once. This rearrangement joins TRBV5-1 to TRBJ1-1, with D maybe TRBD1 (6 bases). With 1 base removed from V and 1 base from J, the gap between germline ends came to 14 bases. The CDR3 loop spans 16 amino acids. Germline V CDR1 and CDR2: SGHRS, YFSETQ. The CDR3 loop is CASSLRVQGGNTEAFF. In nucleotides, the CDR3 is TGCGCCAGCAGCTTGAGGGTCCAAGGGGGGAACACTGAAGCTTTCTTT.

The chain combines TRBV25-1 with TRBJ2-7; 9 nucleotides agree with TRBD1. The J segment lost 3 bases and the V segment lost 5 bases, leaving 5 bases of the junction unmatched. The CDR3 runs 14 residues. The germline gives CDR1 MGHDK, CDR2 SYGVNS. CDR3 region: CASSTLGQGYEQYF. CDR3 DNA: TGTGCCAGCAGTACTTTGGGACAGGGCTACGAGCAGTACTTC.

The chain combines TRBV27 with TRBJ2-5, with D unresolved. The CDR3 spans 15 residues. Trimming took off 6 bases at V and 2 bases at J, with 16 bases between the two ends. Germline V lookup: CDR1 MNHEY, CDR2 SMNVEV (reference sequence). CDR3 DNA: TGTGCCAGCAGCCCAGCGTCCCTGATTCAAGAGACCCAGTACTTC. Its translation is CASSPASLIQETQYF.

This chain connects TRBV19 to TRBJ1-1; TRBD1 matches 12 bases. The CDR3 runs to 14 residues. CDR1 is LNHDA, CDR2 SQIVND, per germline (reference sequence). Trimming cost V 6 bases and J 4 bases; bases outside gene matches: 3. The CDR3 here is CASRGGQGATEAFF. The CDR3 DNA is TGTGCCAGTAGGGGGGGACAGGGGGCCACTGAAGCTTTCTTT. Full variable domain (remainder filled in from reference TRBV19 and TRBJ1-1): DGGITQSPKYLFRKEGQNVTLSCEQNLNHDAMYWYRQDPGQGLRLIYYSQIVNDFQKGDIAEGYSVSREKKESFPLTVTSAQKNPTAFYLCASRGGQGATEAFFGQGTRLTVV.

This clone appeared once. The chain has TRBV30 and TRBJ2-4; D call uncertain. Germline loops: CDR1 GTSNPN, CDR2 SVGIG (reference sequence). Trimming shortened V by 1 base and J by 9 bases, and 4 bases separated the two germline ends. This CDR3 contains 10 residues. CDR3 sequence reads: CAWSGTIQYF. DNA of the CDR3: TGTGCCTGGAGTGGAACCATTCAGTACTTC. The full variable domain, in which reference TRBV30 and TRBJ2-4 provide the parts outside the CDR3, is SQTIHQWPATLVQPVGSPLSLECTVEGTSNPNLYWYRQAAGRGLQLLFYSVGIGQISSEVPQNLSASRPQDRQFILSSKKLLLSDSGFYLCAWSGTIQYFGAGTRLSVL.

This clone appeared a single time. V and J are TRBV28 and TRBJ2-5; D may be TRBD2 (7 bases). CDR3 size: 14 residues. The V and J ends lost 3 bases and 4 bases respectively, with 12 bases between them. The germline V gene encodes CDR1 MDHEN and CDR2 SYDVKM. CDR3 DNA: TGTGCCAGCAGTTTGACAGGCGGGGGAGAGACCCAGTACTTC. This sequence encodes CASSLTGGGETQYF.

The V call is TRBV10-3, the J call TRBJ2-7, with 7 bases fitting TRBD2. CDR3 size: 15 residues. Germline loops: CDR1 ENHRY, CDR2 SYGVKD. The ends lost 3 bases at V and 2 bases at J; junction bases unmatched: 7. CDR3 sequence: CAISEGRVPTYEQYF. CDR3 DNA: TGTGCCATCAGTGAAGGGAGGGTCCCAACCTACGAGCAGTACTTC.

The rearrangement uses TRBV5-4 and TRBJ2-3, with 8 positions matching TRBD2. Trimming cost V 1 base and J 5 bases; bases outside gene matches: 9. CDR1 and CDR2 from the germline V gene are SGHNT and YYREEE (reference sequence). This CDR3 is built from 16 residues. CDR3 nucleotides: TGTGCCAGCAGCTTGATGGTAGCGGGGAGTCGAGATACGCAGTATTTT. Its translation is CASSLMVAGSRDTQYF.

The J gene is TRBJ2-2, the V gene TRBV11-3, with 12 bases aligning to TRBD2. Germline trimming cut 3 bases from V and 8 bases from J; bases unmatched to any gene: 13. The CDR3 is 18 amino acids. Germline values: CDR1 SGHNT, CDR2 YENEEA. The chain's CDR3 is CASSLDSGLAGGRGELFF. CDR3 sequence (DNA): TGTGCCAGCAGCTTGGATTCCGGCCTAGCGGGGGGGCGAGGGGAGCTGTTTTTT.

The J gene is TRBJ2-2, the V gene TRBV27; D is uncertain. Deletions cut 2 bases from V and 5 bases from J, with 15 bases between. Germline CDR1 MNHEY, CDR2 SMNVEV (reference sequence). The CDR3 contains 16 residues. DNA for the CDR3: TGTGCCAGCAGTTTAGTCCCTCGGATCTATACCGGGGAGCTGTTTTTT. Translating it yields CASSLVPRIYTGELFF.

Written as DNA, the CDR3 is TGTGCCATCAGTCCGAGGGACAGGTATTACGAGCAGTACTTC. It encodes CAISPRDRYYEQYF. This chain joins TRBV10-3 and TRBJ2-7; the match to TRBD1 covers 8 bases. V dropped 5 bases and J dropped 4; count of bases not matched to a gene: 7. CDR1 is ENHRY, CDR2 SYGVKD, per germline. The CDR3 is made up of 14 amino acids.

There are a few counts of this clone. The rearrangement links TRBV27 to TRBJ1-5, with 8 nucleotides matching TRBD1. After removal of 6 bases from V and 6 bases from J, the junction contained 1 base not matched to a gene. Germline V gene sequence: CDR1 MNHEY, CDR2 SMNVEV (reference sequence). The CDR3 loop spans 12 amino acids. CDR3 residues: CASRQGAQPQHF. The CDR3 nucleotides read TGTGCCAGCAGGCAGGGGGCTCAGCCCCAGCATTTT.